These T cell receptor beta chains were read from a single sample in a study of blood T cell repertoires in COVID-19. The table came from immunoSEQ multiplex PCR; TCRdb's copy has only in-frame clones and leaves some out. The repertoire includes more than 150,000 clones, more than 80% of them detected once, and approximately 12% sits in the top ten. The source material was peripheral blood. Receptors were obtained from a woman of 80 years or more with COVID-19, enrolled during active disease. Each CDR3 is given with its conserved first and last residue. A D gene is named only where the DNA matches it firmly. The size entry is marked missing in some rows and otherwise reads once, few, many or a size class.

V,length,size,D,J,DNA,CDR3
TRBV6-5,14,.,TRBD1,TRBJ2-7,TGTGCCAGCAGGGGGACAGGTTTGGGATACGAGCAGTACTTC,CASRGTGLGYEQYF
TRBV18,15,once,.,TRBJ1-1,TGTGCCAGCTCACCCAAGGGGGGGTCGAACACTGAAGCTTTCTTT,CASSPKGGSNTEAFF
TRBV28,17,.,TRBD1,TRBJ1-2,TGTGCCAGCAGAGGGAGTGATCCCAGGGGGTTTAGGTATGGCTACACCTTC,CASRGSDPRGFRYGYTF
TRBV19,16,.,TRBD1,TRBJ2-7,TGTGCCAGTAGCCAAAGGGGGACAGGTCAGTACTACGAGCAGTACTTC,CASSQRGTGQYYEQYF
TRBV27,16,.,.,TRBJ1-1,TGTGCCAGCAGTTTAGTGGGCGCTACTTTGAACACTGAAGCTTTCTTT,CASSLVGATLNTEAFF
TRBV6-5,13,.,TRBD1,TRBJ1-2,TGTGCCAGCAGTTACCGGGACAGATATGGCTACACCTTC,CASSYRDRYGYTF
TRBV6-5,15,.,TRBD2,TRBJ2-2,TGTGCCAGCTCGCCGCGGGAGGGCGGCACCGGGGAGCTGTTTTTT,CASSPREGGTGELFF
TRBV3-1/TRBV3-2,18,.,TRBD2,TRBJ2-3,TGTGCCAGCAGCCAGGAGCCGACAGGCGGGAGGAGCACAGATACGCAGTATTTT,CASSQEPTGGRSTDTQYF
TRBV28,14,.,.,TRBJ1-5,TGTGCCAGCAGTTTGGGCCAGGGAGGTGGGCCCCAGCATTTT,CASSLGQGGGPQHF
TRBV7-6,15,few,.,TRBJ1-5,TGTGCCAGCAGCCTTAGCCCTTGGAGCAATCAGCCCCAGCATTTT,CASSLSPWSNQPQHF
TRBV13,17,.,TRBD1,TRBJ1-2,TGTGCCAGCAGCTTCGGGACAGGGGGCCCCCTTAACTATGGCTACACCTTC,CASSFGTGGPLNYGYTF
TRBV9,15,.,.,TRBJ1-2,TGTGCCAGCAGCGTAGATGACCTGACGGGCTATGGCTACACCTTC,CASSVDDLTGYGYTF
TRBV5-4,12,once,.,TRBJ1-1,TGTGCCAGCATCCTCCCCAGTGGCTCCGCTTTCTTT,CASILPSGSAFF
TRBV3-1/TRBV3-2,10,.,.,TRBJ2-5,TGTGCCAGCAGCCAAACGGGGTTCGACTTC,CASSQTGFDF
TRBV2,17,.,TRBD1,TRBJ2-1,TGTGCCAGCAGTGAAGGGGTCCTTGGACAGGGGGCTTATGAGCAGTTCTTC,CASSEGVLGQGAYEQFF
TRBV2,14,once,TRBD1,TRBJ2-2,TGTGCCAGCAGTGGACAGGGTAGGACCGGGGAGCTGTTTTTT,CASSGQGRTGELFF
TRBV4-2,12,.,.,TRBJ1-2,TGTGCCAGCAGCCAAGATCAGGGAAGCTACACCTTC,CASSQDQGSYTF
TRBV28,13,.,.,TRBJ2-7,TGTGCCAGCACCACACCCGTGACCTACGAGCAGTACTTC,CASTTPVTYEQYF
TRBV7-9,14,once,.,TRBJ2-7,TGTGCCAGCAGCTTTAGTAGGCAGGGCGACGAGCAGTACTTC,CASSFSRQGDEQYF
TRBV15,15,.,.,TRBJ1-2,TGTGCCACCAGCAGAGGGTCCTTAGGGGATGATGGCTACACCTTC,CATSRGSLGDDGYTF
TRBV28,16,.,TRBD2,TRBJ2-2,TGTGCCAGCAGTTCCCATCGACTAGCCCCCACCGGGGAGCTGTTTTTT,CASSSHRLAPTGELFF
TRBV7-9,15,.,TRBD2,TRBJ2-1,TGTGCCAGCAGCTTAGGAGCGGGGGGGCCTAATGAGCAGTTCTTC,CASSLGAGGPNEQFF
TRBV24-1,16,.,.,TRBJ2-7,TGTGCCACCAGTGATTCCAGGGAGGACAACCCCTACGAGCAGTACTTC,CATSDSREDNPYEQYF
TRBV7-8,14,few,.,TRBJ1-1,TGTGCCAGCAGCTTAGAAGGCTCAGGCACTGAAGCTTTCTTT,CASSLEGSGTEAFF
TRBV7-9,11,.,.,TRBJ1-1,TGTGCCAGCAGCTTCTCGGGTGAAGCTTTCTTT,CASSFSGEAFF
TRBV7-3,13,.,.,TRBJ1-2,TGTGCCAGCAGCTTAGGGCAGGGTACTGGCTACACCTTC,CASSLGQGTGYTF